This T cell receptor beta chain stems from a study of CD8 T cells in ankylosing spondylitis. Whole-study findings and limits: Seemingly distinctive of ankylosing spondylitis blood was a TCR beta motif formed by eight highly homologous variants. Some motif variants had been reported before (in reactive arthritis synovial fluid and blood). Disease-linked clones were found to be CD8+ and relatively rare in peripheral blood.

With regard to this clonotype: Its antigen is not known.

TCR beta libraries were made by quantitative 5'-RACE with molecular barcodes. TCRdb re-called the 5' RACE reads with MiXCR, one entry per CDR3 protein. Among about 39,000 distinct CDR3 sequences listed, 2.5% to 3.5% were seen once. Germline V CDR1 and CDR2: SGDLS, YYNGEE. The V and J ends lost 4 bases and 0 bases respectively, with 14 bases between them. The CDR3 totals 17 residues. The specimen was blood, either unsorted or a sorted T cell fraction (not recorded which). This sequence joins TRBV9 and TRBJ2-6; TRBD2 is a possible D gene (5 bases). The clonotype originates from a male donor with ankylosing spondylitis or in good health (not recorded which). CDR3: CASSPELAGSGANVLTF. The CDR3 coding sequence is TGTGCCAGCAGCCCCGAGCTAGCCGGCTCTGGGGCCAACGTCCTGACTTTC.